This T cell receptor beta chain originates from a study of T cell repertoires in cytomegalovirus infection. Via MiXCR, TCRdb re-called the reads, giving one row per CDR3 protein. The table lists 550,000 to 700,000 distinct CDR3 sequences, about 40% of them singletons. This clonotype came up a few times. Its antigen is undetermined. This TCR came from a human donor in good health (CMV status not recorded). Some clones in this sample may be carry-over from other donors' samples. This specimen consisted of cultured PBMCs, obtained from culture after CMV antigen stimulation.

The CDR3 DNA reads TGTGCCAGCAGCGCCGACAGGGGCCACCAGCCCCAGCATTTT. It codes for CASSADRGHQPQHF. This chain connects TRBV7-2 to TRBJ1-5, with 8 bases matching TRBD1. The junction had 7 bases not matched to a gene; V was cut back by 5 bases and J by 7 bases. Germline assignment: CDR1 SGHTA and CDR2 FQGNSA. The CDR3 is 14 residues long.